This T cell receptor (beta chain) was captured by sequencing in a study of blood T cells in healthy people across ages. A J-beta primer mix and a sample-barcoded 5' primer were used in a second PCR of about 6 to 12 cycles. Each CDR3 protein gets one entry after TCRdb re-called the 5' RACE reads with MiXCR. The sample consists of roughly 830,000 distinct CDR3 sequences, around 68% of them appearing once. Whole-study results and caveats: Compared with aged donors, long-lived donors showed fewer expanded clones, suggesting selection.

Many counts were recorded for this clonotype. What it binds is not known. CDR3 length equals 14 residues. Germline CDR1 ENHRY, CDR2 SYGVKD. V was pared by 7 bases and J by 2 bases, with 5 bases of the junction left unmatched. This sequence originates from a man under 40 in good health. The sample comprised blood. The chain is built from TRBV10-3 and TRBJ2-7, with 10 bases aligning to TRBD1. The CDR3 DNA is TGTGCCATCAAAGAGGGACAGGGGACCTACGAGCAGTACTTC. Amino acids: CAIKEGQGTYEQYF.